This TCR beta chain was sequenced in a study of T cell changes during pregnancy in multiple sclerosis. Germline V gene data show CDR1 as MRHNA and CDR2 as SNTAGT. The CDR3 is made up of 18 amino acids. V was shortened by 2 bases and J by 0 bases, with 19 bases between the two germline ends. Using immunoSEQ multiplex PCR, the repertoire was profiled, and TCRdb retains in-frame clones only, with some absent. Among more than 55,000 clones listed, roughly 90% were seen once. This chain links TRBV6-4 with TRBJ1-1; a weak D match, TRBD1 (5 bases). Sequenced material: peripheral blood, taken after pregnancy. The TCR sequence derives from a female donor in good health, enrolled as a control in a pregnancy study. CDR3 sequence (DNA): TGTGCCAGCAGTGACAAGACAGAAAAATGGGGGGTGAACACTGAAGCTTTCTTT. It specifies CASSDKTEKWGVNTEAFF.